The T cell receptor beta chain under discussion was sequenced for a study of Graves' ophthalmopathy and Graves' hyperthyroidism. This clonotype showed up just once. CDR3 length equals 11 residues. Trimming took off 1 base at V and 3 bases at J, with 4 bases between the two ends. Germline V gene lookup returns CDR1 DFQATT and CDR2 SNEGSKA (reference sequence). Amplifying from RNA transcripts, the study obtained TCR beta CDR3 regions. First-round RT-PCR employed HTBI primers, with a second-round multiplex PCR after it. MiXCR, run by TCRdb on the multiplex PCR reads, gives a single entry per CDR3 protein. The sample yields over a million distinct CDR3 sequences, about 40% seen once.

V is TRBV20-1 and J is TRBJ2-7, with no clear D. This receptor was taken from an adult man with Graves' hyperthyroidism. Sequences were obtained from peripheral blood or thyroid tissue (not recorded which). The CDR3 nucleotides are TGCAGTGCTAGAGCCCGCTACGAGCAGTACTTC. As protein: CSARARYEQYF.